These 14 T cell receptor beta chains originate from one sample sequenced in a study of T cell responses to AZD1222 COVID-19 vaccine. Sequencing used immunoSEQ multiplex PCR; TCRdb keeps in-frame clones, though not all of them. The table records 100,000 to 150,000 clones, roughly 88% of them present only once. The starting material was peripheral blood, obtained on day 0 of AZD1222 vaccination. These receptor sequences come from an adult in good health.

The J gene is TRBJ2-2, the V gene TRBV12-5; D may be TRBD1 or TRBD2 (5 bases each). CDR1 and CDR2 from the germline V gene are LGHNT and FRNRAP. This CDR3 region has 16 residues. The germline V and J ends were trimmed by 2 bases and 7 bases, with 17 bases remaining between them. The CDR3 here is CASGLFGGPNGGELFF. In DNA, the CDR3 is TGTGCTAGTGGTTTGTTTGGGGGACCTAACGGCGGGGAGCTGTTTTTT.

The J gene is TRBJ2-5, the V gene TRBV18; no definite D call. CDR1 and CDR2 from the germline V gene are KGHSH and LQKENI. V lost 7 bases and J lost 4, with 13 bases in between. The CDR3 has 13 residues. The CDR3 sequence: CASYPRPSETQYF. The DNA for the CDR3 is TGTGCCAGCTACCCCCGGCCCTCAGAGACCCAGTACTTC.

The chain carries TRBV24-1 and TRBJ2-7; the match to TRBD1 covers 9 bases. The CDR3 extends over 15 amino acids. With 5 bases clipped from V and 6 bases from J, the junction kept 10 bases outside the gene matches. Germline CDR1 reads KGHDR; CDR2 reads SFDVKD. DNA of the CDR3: TGTGCCACCAGTGGAGGGGGACAGGGAATTGGCGAGCAGTACTTC. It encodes CATSGGGQGIGEQYF.

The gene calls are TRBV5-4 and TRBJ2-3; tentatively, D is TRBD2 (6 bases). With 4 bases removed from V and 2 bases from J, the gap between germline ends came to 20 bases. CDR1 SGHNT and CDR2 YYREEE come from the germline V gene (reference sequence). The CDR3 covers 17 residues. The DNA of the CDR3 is TGTGCCAGCAGCCCCGACCCTCCGGGACTTCACACAGATACGCAGTATTTT. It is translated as CASSPDPPGLHTDTQYF.

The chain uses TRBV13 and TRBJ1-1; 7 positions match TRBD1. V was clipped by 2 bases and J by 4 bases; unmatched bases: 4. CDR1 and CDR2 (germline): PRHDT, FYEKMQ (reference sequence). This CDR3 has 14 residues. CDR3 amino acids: CASSLRSGGTEAFF. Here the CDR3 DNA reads TGTGCCAGCAGCTTAAGGTCAGGGGGCACTGAAGCTTTCTTT.

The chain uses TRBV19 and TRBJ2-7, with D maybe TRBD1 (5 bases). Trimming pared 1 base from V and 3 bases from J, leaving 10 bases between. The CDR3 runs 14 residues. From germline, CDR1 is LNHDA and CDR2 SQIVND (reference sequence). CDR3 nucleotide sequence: TGTGCCAGTAGTATAGGTCAGGGAAACTACGAGCAGTACTTC. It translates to CASSIGQGNYEQYF.

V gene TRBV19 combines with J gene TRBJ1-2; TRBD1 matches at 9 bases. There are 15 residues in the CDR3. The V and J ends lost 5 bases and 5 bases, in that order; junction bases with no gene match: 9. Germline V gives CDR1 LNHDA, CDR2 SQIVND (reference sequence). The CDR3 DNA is TGTGCCAGTAGTCCCACCCTGACAGGGGGATATGGCTACACCTTC. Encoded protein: CASSPTLTGGYGYTF.

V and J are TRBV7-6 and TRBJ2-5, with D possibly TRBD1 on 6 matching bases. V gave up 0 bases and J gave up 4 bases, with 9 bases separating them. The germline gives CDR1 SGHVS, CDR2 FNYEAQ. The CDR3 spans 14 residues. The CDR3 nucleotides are TGTGCCAGCAGCTTAGCGAACAGGGCAGAGACCCAGTACTTC. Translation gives CASSLANRAETQYF.

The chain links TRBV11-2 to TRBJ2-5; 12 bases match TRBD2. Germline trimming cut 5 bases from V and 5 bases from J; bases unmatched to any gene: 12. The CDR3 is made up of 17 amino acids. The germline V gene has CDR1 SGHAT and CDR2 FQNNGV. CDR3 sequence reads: CASSLTSGGSAYETQYF. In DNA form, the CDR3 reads TGTGCCAGCAGCCTGACTAGCGGGGGATCAGCGTACGAGACCCAGTACTTC.

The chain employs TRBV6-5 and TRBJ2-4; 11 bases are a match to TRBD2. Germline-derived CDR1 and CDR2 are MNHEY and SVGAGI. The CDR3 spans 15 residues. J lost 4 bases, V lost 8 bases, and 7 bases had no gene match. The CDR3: CASLTSGSLKNIQYF. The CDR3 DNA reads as TGTGCCAGCCTCACTAGCGGGAGTCTTAAAAACATTCAGTACTTC.

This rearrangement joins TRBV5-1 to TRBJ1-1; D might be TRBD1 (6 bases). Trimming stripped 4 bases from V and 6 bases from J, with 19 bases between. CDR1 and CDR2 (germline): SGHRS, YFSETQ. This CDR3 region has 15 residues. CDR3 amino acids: CASSPEGRGVPEAFF. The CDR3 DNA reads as TGCGCCAGCAGCCCTGAGGGGAGGGGGGTCCCTGAAGCTTTCTTT.

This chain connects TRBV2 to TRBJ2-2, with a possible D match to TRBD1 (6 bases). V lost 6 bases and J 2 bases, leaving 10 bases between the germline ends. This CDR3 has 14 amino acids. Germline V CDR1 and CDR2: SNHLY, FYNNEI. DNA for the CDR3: TGTGCCAGCAGAGGACAGATCAACACCGGGGAGCTGTTTTTT. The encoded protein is CASRGQINTGELFF.

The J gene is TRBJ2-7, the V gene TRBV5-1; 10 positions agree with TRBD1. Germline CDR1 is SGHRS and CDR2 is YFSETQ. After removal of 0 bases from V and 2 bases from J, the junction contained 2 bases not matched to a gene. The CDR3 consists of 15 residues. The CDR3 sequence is CASSLGQGAAYEQYF. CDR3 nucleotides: TGCGCCAGCAGCTTGGGACAGGGGGCCGCCTACGAGCAGTACTTC.

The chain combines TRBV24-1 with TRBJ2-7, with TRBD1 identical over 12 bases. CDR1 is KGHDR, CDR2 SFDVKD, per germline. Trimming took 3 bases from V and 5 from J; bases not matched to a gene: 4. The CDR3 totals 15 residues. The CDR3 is CATSDTGTGGHEQYF. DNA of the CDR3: TGTGCCACCAGTGATACCGGGACAGGGGGCCACGAGCAGTACTTC.